This T cell receptor beta chain was obtained from a study of neurological immune-mediated disorders. Notes on the study in general: Association with the multiple sclerosis repertoire cluster was not found for any clinical or MRI feature.

For the unsorted libraries, 2 million PBMCs stored at -80 C served as input. Synthesis of cDNA was accomplished via 5'RACE employing 10-nucleotide random UMIs. In TCRdb, the 5' RACE reads were re-called with MiXCR into one record per CDR3 protein. The table shows about 89,000 distinct CDR3 sequences, with just over 2.5% occurring only once. Germline CDR1 and CDR2: MNHNS and SASEGT. This CDR3 has 18 residues. Between the trimmed V and J ends, which lost 3 bases and 0 bases, there was a span of 18 bases. This clonotype was counted many times. Its antigen is unknown. The source is a woman aged 25 to 39 with multiple sclerosis. Sequencing input: PBMCs. The V call is TRBV6-1, the J call TRBJ1-5; D remains unclear. DNA of the CDR3: TGTGCCAGCAGTGACCTATCGAGAATGACCTATAGCAATCAGCCCCAGCATTTT. Protein sequence: CASSDLSRMTYSNQPQHF.